Presented here are 3 T cell receptor beta chains from one specimen sequenced in a study of T cell repertoires in cytomegalovirus infection. Using its own MiXCR run on the reads, TCRdb lists one record per CDR3 protein. The data show approximately 500,000 distinct CDR3 sequences, with over 9% seen just once and about 9.4% held by the top ten. Sequenced: PBMCs. All receptors derive from a human donor in good health (CMV status not recorded). Some clones in this sample may be carry-over from other donors' samples.

This chain links TRBV5-1 with TRBJ2-5; 12 positions agree with TRBD2. V gave up 4 bases and J gave up 5 bases; unmatched junction bases: 6. The CDR3 length is 15 residues. Germline V gene lookup returns CDR1 SGHRS and CDR2 YFSETQ. Written as DNA, the CDR3 is TGCGCCAGCAGCCGGGGACTAGCGGGCGGCGAGACCCAGTACTTC. Encoded protein: CASSRGLAGGETQYF.

The genes are TRBV3-1 and TRBJ1-3; D not certain. Looked up from germline, CDR1 is LGHDT and CDR2 is YNNKEL (reference sequence). This CDR3 is built from 13 residues. The germline V and J ends were trimmed by 5 bases and 2 bases, with 7 bases remaining between them. CDR3 residues: CASSADPGNTIYF. CDR3 DNA sequence: TGTGCCAGCAGCGCGGACCCTGGAAACACCATATATTTT.

This clonotype was observed a handful of times. The chain combines TRBV14 with TRBJ1-1; the D gene is possibly TRBD1 (5 bases). Germline CDR1 reads SGHDN; CDR2 reads FVKESK. The CDR3 totals 16 residues. Trimming took 3 bases from V and 3 from J, leaving 17 bases between them. The CDR3 loop is CASSQVGGVSDTEAFF. CDR3 bases: TGTGCCAGCAGCCAGGTGGGAGGGGTATCGGACACTGAAGCTTTCTTT.